This note documents a single TCR beta chain sequence. A read error may produce the germline difference seen at one junction end. The data stem from a study of tumor and adjacent non-tumor tissue in lung cancer. The template was RNA from unsorted bulk tissue. The library came from three nested PCR rounds adapted from ARM-PCR protocols. TCRdb processed the multiplex PCR reads anew with MiXCR; each CDR3 protein has one entry. The table has 90,000 or so distinct CDR3 sequences, 61% seen once. Germline V lookup: CDR1 SGHAT, CDR2 FQNNGV. The CDR3 is made up of 17 amino acids. The genes are TRBV11-2 and TRBJ1-3, with D tentatively TRBD1 (6 bases). The TCR sequence derives from a man aged 65 to 85 with non-small cell lung cancer. Sequenced sample: lung tumor tissue. DNA of the CDR3: TGTGTCAGCAGCGCGGGGGGGGGGCGATCCTCTGGAAACACCATATATTTT. This gives the protein CVSSAGGGRSSGNTIYF.